A single TCR beta chain is shown here with its context. Its antigen remains unknown. The same CDR3 can be traced to other DNA sequences in this sample. All of the isolated RNA was reverse transcribed, so expressed TCRB transcripts were sequenced. Sequenced by immunoSEQ multiplex PCR; TCRdb stores in-frame clones only, minus some. The table includes 500,000 to 650,000 clones, around 11% detected once. The sample originates from a study of beta chain features in type 1 diabetes. Overall study results and limits: People with Type 1 diabetes carried modestly yet significantly shorter TCRB CDR3s in all four CD4+ subsets.

V was cut by 1 base and J by 4 bases, with 7 bases left in between. Germline CDR1 is GTSNPN and CDR2 is SVGIG (reference sequence). This CDR3 is 12 amino acids long. Sample: naive CD4+ T cells from blood. The sequence was obtained from a man in his thirties or forties with type 1 diabetes. This rearrangement joins TRBV30 to TRBJ1-2; D remains unclear. The chain's CDR3 is CAWSASSYGYTF. The CDR3 nucleotides read TGTGCCTGGAGTGCGTCCAGCTATGGCTACACCTTC.